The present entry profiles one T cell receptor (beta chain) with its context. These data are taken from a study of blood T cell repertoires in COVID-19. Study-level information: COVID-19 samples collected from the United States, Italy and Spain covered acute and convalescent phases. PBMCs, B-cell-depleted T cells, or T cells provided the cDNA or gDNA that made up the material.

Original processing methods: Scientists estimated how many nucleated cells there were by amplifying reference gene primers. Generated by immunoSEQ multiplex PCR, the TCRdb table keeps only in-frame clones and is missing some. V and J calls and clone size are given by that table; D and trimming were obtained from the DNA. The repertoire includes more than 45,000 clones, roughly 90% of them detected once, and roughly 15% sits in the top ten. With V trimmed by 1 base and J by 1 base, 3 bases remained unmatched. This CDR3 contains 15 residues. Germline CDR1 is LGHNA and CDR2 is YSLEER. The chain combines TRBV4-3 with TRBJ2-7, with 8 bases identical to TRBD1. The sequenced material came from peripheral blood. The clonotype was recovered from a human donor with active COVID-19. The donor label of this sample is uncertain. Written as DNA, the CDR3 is TGCGCCAGCAGCCAAGGGACAGGGTCTTCCTACGAGCAGTACTTC. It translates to CASSQGTGSSYEQYF.